This TCR beta chain was obtained from a study of T-cell reconstitution after alpha-beta-depleted transplantation in children. Findings of the study overall: One year after transplant, T-cell counts and diversity came mostly from newly produced T cells. Expanded graft clones numbering several hundred reportedly gave rise to alpha-beta T cells about two months after transplant.

The TCRbeta library incorporated unique molecular identifiers. TCRdb reprocessed the PCR reads via MiXCR and lists one record per CDR3 protein. The table includes about 500,000 distinct CDR3 sequences, approximately 10% detected once. As for this clonotype: Its matching antigen is unknown. At one of its ends the junction is not consistent with the germline gene, which may arise from a read error.

This CDR3 comprises 15 residues. Looked up from germline, CDR1 is MNHNS and CDR2 is SASEGT. V and J are TRBV6-1 and TRBJ2-1, with 10 bases fitting TRBD2. The clonotype was recovered from a female patient younger than 10 who had a stem cell transplant for aplastic anemia, so the T cells may come from the graft donor. The sequencing here drew on PBMCs, mostly from graft donor cells, taken 180 days after TCRalphabeta/CD19-depleted stem cell transplant. CDR3 amino acids: CASRRGLAEYTEQFF. The CDR3 nucleotides are TGTGCCAGCAGACGTGGACTAGCGGAATACACTGAGCAGTTCTTC.